These T cell receptor beta chains were read from a single sample in a study of blood T cell repertoires in COVID-19. Here immunoSEQ multiplex PCR was the method, and the copy in TCRdb shows in-frame clones only, minus some. The sample records some 140,000 clones, more than 75% being singletons. The specimen was peripheral blood. The origin of the receptors is a middle-aged man with active COVID-19. The CDR3 runs from the conserved cysteine through the conserved F or W. The D gene is left open where the match is weak. Expanded clones get a size class; other rows say once, few or many, or leave the size out.

v_gene: TRBV19
d_gene: TRBD1
len: 15
j_gene: TRBJ2-1
abundance: .
CDR3aa: CASTPGGQGFNEQFF
CDR3nt: TGTGCCAGTACCCCCGGGGGACAGGGATTCAATGAGCAGTTCTTC

v_gene: TRBV9
d_gene: .
len: 16
j_gene: TRBJ2-1
abundance: .
CDR3aa: CASTPATGSSYNEQFF
CDR3nt: TGTGCCAGCACACCTGCCACAGGGAGCTCCTACAATGAGCAGTTCTTC

v_gene: TRBV27
d_gene: TRBD1
len: 17
j_gene: TRBJ2-2
abundance: .
CDR3aa: CASPRDRGEFSTGELFF
CDR3nt: TGTGCCAGCCCCAGGGACAGAGGGGAATTTAGCACCGGGGAGCTGTTTTTT

v_gene: TRBV7-2
d_gene: TRBD2
len: 17
j_gene: TRBJ2-3
abundance: .
CDR3aa: CASSLSRRGFSTDTQYF
CDR3nt: TGTGCCAGCAGCTTGAGCCGGCGGGGGTTCAGCACAGATACGCAGTATTTT

v_gene: TRBV30
d_gene: .
len: 12
j_gene: TRBJ1-2
abundance: .
CDR3aa: CAWSGGWHGYTF
CDR3nt: TGTGCCTGGAGTGGAGGGTGGCATGGCTACACCTTC

v_gene: TRBV12-5
d_gene: .
len: 16
j_gene: TRBJ2-1
abundance: .
CDR3aa: CASGFLVGSPYNEQFF
CDR3nt: TGTGCTAGTGGTTTTTTAGTCGGGTCCCCCTACAATGAGCAGTTCTTC

v_gene: TRBV7-2
d_gene: .
len: 13
j_gene: TRBJ2-1
abundance: once
CDR3aa: CASSLSELLVQFF
CDR3nt: TGTGCCAGCAGCTTAAGTGAGCTCCTAGTGCAGTTCTTC

v_gene: TRBV21-1
d_gene: .
len: 19
j_gene: TRBJ2-7
abundance: .
CDR3aa: CASSKIGRETPPRIYEQYF
CDR3nt: TGTGCCAGCAGCAAAATTGGCCGGGAGACTCCACCCCGAATTTACGAGCAGTACTTC

v_gene: TRBV5-6
d_gene: TRBD1
len: 15
j_gene: TRBJ2-7
abundance: .
CDR3aa: CASSQSGTGGSEQYF
CDR3nt: TGTGCCAGCAGCCAGTCCGGGACAGGGGGCAGTGAGCAGTACTTC

v_gene: TRBV3-1/TRBV3-2
d_gene: TRBD1
len: 15
j_gene: TRBJ1-4
abundance: .
CDR3aa: CASSYRGRFGEKLFF
CDR3nt: TGTGCCAGCAGCTACAGGGGGCGGTTCGGTGAAAAACTGTTTTTT

v_gene: TRBV5-1
d_gene: TRBD1
len: 14
j_gene: TRBJ2-7
abundance: .
CDR3aa: CASSWGQGAGEQYF
CDR3nt: TGCGCCAGCAGCTGGGGACAGGGGGCGGGAGAGCAGTACTTC

v_gene: TRBV7-2
d_gene: .
len: 15
j_gene: TRBJ2-3
abundance: .
CDR3aa: CASSLVRGFVDTQYF
CDR3nt: TGTGCCAGCAGCTTAGTCCGGGGTTTCGTGGATACGCAGTATTTT

v_gene: TRBV7-8
d_gene: .
len: 16
j_gene: TRBJ2-7
abundance: .
CDR3aa: CASRSSRAERGTEQYF
CDR3nt: TGTGCCAGCAGATCCTCCCGTGCGGAAAGGGGTACCGAGCAGTACTTC

v_gene: TRBV15
d_gene: TRBD2
len: 15
j_gene: TRBJ2-1
abundance: .
CDR3aa: CATVPAGVSYNEQFF
CDR3nt: TGTGCCACCGTCCCGGCGGGGGTTTCCTACAATGAGCAGTTCTTC

v_gene: TRBV21-1
d_gene: .
len: 15
j_gene: TRBJ1-5
abundance: .
CDR3aa: CASSKGAYSNQPQHF
CDR3nt: TGTGCCAGCAGCAAAGGGGCCTATAGCAATCAGCCCCAGCATTTT

v_gene: TRBV12-3/TRBV12-4
d_gene: .
len: 11
j_gene: TRBJ2-7
abundance: .
CDR3aa: CASSTGSEQYF
CDR3nt: TGTGCCAGCAGTACGGGGAGCGAGCAGTACTTC

v_gene: TRBV5-6
d_gene: TRBD2
len: 16
j_gene: TRBJ2-1
abundance: .
CDR3aa: CASSFPRGGRGNEQFF
CDR3nt: TGTGCCAGCAGCTTCCCTCGGGGGGGCCGCGGCAATGAGCAGTTCTTC

v_gene: TRBV4-2
d_gene: .
len: 12
j_gene: TRBJ1-2
abundance: many
CDR3aa: CASSQENSGYTF
CDR3nt: TGTGCCAGCAGCCAAGAGAACTCTGGCTACACCTTC

v_gene: TRBV11-2
d_gene: TRBD2
len: 16
j_gene: TRBJ2-7
abundance: .
CDR3aa: CASSLVYQRGGREQYF
CDR3nt: TGTGCCAGCAGCTTAGTGTACCAGCGGGGGGGCCGCGAGCAGTACTTC

v_gene: TRBV4-2
d_gene: TRBD1
len: 15
j_gene: TRBJ2-3
abundance: .
CDR3aa: CASSQERGHKDTQYF
CDR3nt: TGTGCCAGCAGCCAAGAAAGGGGGCATAAAGATACGCAGTATTTT

v_gene: TRBV7-2
d_gene: .
len: 12
j_gene: TRBJ2-7
abundance: .
CDR3aa: CASSSPLREQYF
CDR3nt: TGTGCCAGCAGCTCACCCCTACGAGAGCAGTACTTC

v_gene: TRBV7-3
d_gene: TRBD1
len: 17
j_gene: TRBJ2-1
abundance: .
CDR3aa: CASSSWDRGDRDNEQFF
CDR3nt: TGTGCCAGCAGCTCTTGGGACAGGGGAGATCGTGACAATGAGCAGTTCTTC

v_gene: TRBV6-5
d_gene: TRBD1
len: 14
j_gene: TRBJ1-1
abundance: few
CDR3aa: CASNYQGVGTEAFF
CDR3nt: TGTGCCAGCAACTATCAGGGGGTCGGTACTGAAGCTTTCTTT

v_gene: TRBV3-1/TRBV3-2
d_gene: .
len: 12
j_gene: TRBJ1-6
abundance: few
CDR3aa: CASQDSNSPLHF
CDR3nt: TGTGCCAGCCAGGACAGCAATTCACCCCTCCACTTT

v_gene: TRBV20-1
d_gene: .
len: 11
j_gene: TRBJ1-4
abundance: once
CDR3aa: CSASVVEKLFF
CDR3nt: TGCAGTGCTTCTGTAGTTGAAAAACTGTTTTTT

v_gene: TRBV7-6
d_gene: TRBD1
len: 15
j_gene: TRBJ2-2
abundance: .
CDR3aa: CASSAGQGNTGELFF
CDR3nt: TGTGCCAGCAGTGCCGGACAGGGAAACACCGGGGAGCTGTTTTTT

v_gene: TRBV5-1
d_gene: .
len: 14
j_gene: TRBJ1-5
abundance: .
CDR3aa: CASSLEAGDQPQHF
CDR3nt: TGCGCCAGCAGCTTGGAGGCAGGGGATCAGCCCCAGCATTTT